The 29 T cell receptor beta chains in this list originate from one sample, sequenced in a study of tumor-infiltrating lymphocytes in primary liver carcinoma. Unsorted bulk tissue of about 19-33 mg yielded co-extracted RNA and DNA. Reverse transcription of 450 to 500 ng total RNA with a constant-region primer produced TCR beta cDNA. TCR beta libraries came from three nested multiplex PCR rounds using slightly modified ARM-PCR. Investigators reported that the first two PCR rounds, at 10 cycles each, used TRBV1-TRBV30 forward primers with a C-beta reverse primer. TCRdb independently ran MiXCR on the multiplex PCR reads; one entry per CDR3 protein. The sample has 150,000 to 200,000 distinct CDR3 sequences; around four fifths are singletons. The sample comprised tumor tissue from primary liver carcinoma. The receptors shown here come from a man aged 40-49 years with primary liver carcinoma and hepatitis B virus infection.

As concerns this clonotype: One end of the junction is discordant with germline, which a read error may explain. This sequence joins TRBV10-3 and TRBJ1-2; tentative D call: TRBD1 (6 bases). The length of the CDR3 is 16 residues. Looked up from germline, CDR1 is ENHRY and CDR2 is SYGVKD. The CDR3 loop reads CAFSESTGISAYGYTF. The DNA of the CDR3 is TGTGCCTTCAGTGAGTCAACAGGGATCTCAGCCTATGGCTACACCTTC.

Regarding this clonotype: As the CDR3 is not closed by the conserved phenylalanine or tryptophan, this likely results from a read error. V is TRBV7-9 and J is TRBJ2-1; 14 bases line up with TRBD2. Germline V lookup: CDR1 SEHNR, CDR2 FQNEAQ (reference sequence). The CDR3 runs 18 residues. V gave up 4 bases and J gave up 8 bases; unmatched junction bases: 13. The CDR3, as DNA: TGTGCCAGCAGCTCAAGTTCGGGACTAGCGGGAGTACACGATGAGCAGTTCATC. Protein product: CASSSSSGLAGVHDEQFI.

Regarding this clonotype: Compared with germline, one end of the junction differs, possibly owing to a read error. V and J are TRBV6-5 and TRBJ2-1; 9 bases match TRBD1. Germline CDR1 reads MNHEY; CDR2 reads SVGAGI. CDR3 length: 13 residues. The CDR3 is CASSQRQGGEEFF. In DNA form, the CDR3 reads TGCGCCAGCAGTCAACGACAGGGGGGTGAGGAGTTCTTC.

The rearrangement uses TRBV10-3 and TRBJ2-5; the D gene is possibly TRBD1 (5 bases). The CDR3 contains 14 residues. Germline values: CDR1 ENHRY, CDR2 SYGVKD. V lost 10 bases and J lost 14, with 29 bases in between. CDR3 sequence: CATVPGLAMESHYF. CDR3 bases: TGTGCCACCGTGCCAGGGCTTGCGATGGAGAGCCATTACTTC.

The chain recombines TRBV2 with TRBJ2-1, with 9 bases lining up with TRBD2. The germline CDR1 and CDR2 sequences are SNHLY and FYNNEI. The CDR3 sequence is 14 residues long. After removal of 6 bases from V and 5 bases from J, the junction contained 5 bases not matched to a gene. The CDR3 loop reads CASSFSGRDNEQFF. The CDR3 DNA sequence: TGTGCCAGCAGCTTTAGCGGGAGAGACAATGAGCAGTTCTTC.

To note about this clonotype: A read error may produce the germline difference seen at one junction end. The chain has TRBV6-1 and TRBJ2-7; TRBD1 matches 8 bases. CDR3 length: 13 amino acids. Germline V gene lookup returns CDR1 MNHNS and CDR2 SASEGT. CDR3 nucleotides: TGTGCCAACAGTGACGTGGACAGGGCCGAGCAGTACTTC. Translated, it gives CANSDVDRAEQYF.

In the case of this clonotype: Germline and junction disagree at one end, which may indicate a read error. The chain has TRBV5-1 and TRBJ2-3; 8 bases are a match to TRBD2. There are 16 residues in the CDR3. Germline CDR1 and CDR2: SGHRS and YFSETQ. CDR3 nucleotide sequence: TGCGCCAGCAGGGAGTCTAGCGGGTGTTCCACATATACGCAGTATTTT. Encoded protein: CASRESSGCSTYTQYF.

The V and J genes are TRBV28 and TRBJ1-1, with D hard to call. Germline CDR1 and CDR2: MDHEN and SYDVKM. Trimming left V 3 bases short and J 1 base short, with 9 bases between. The CDR3 loop spans 14 amino acids. The CDR3 DNA follows: TGTGCCAGCAGTTTGGGGATAGGGAACACTGAAGCTTTCTTT. Translating gives CASSLGIGNTEAFF.

Worth noting for this clonotype: At one end, the junction sequence differs from germline, possibly due to a read error. The chain has TRBV28 and TRBJ2-7; D is perhaps TRBD1 (6 bases). CDR1 is MDHEN, CDR2 SYDVKM, per germline. The CDR3 has 13 residues. For the CDR3, the DNA is TGTGCCAGTACTGGGACACCTTTCAGCGAGCACTACTTC. Translated: CASTGTPFSEHYF.

In the case of this clonotype: It is likely a read error, because the conserved phenylalanine at the end of the CDR3 is missing. The V gene is TRBV5-1, the J gene TRBJ2-1; D call uncertain. CDR1 is SGHRS and CDR2 is YFSETQ in the germline V gene. V was cut by 1 base and J by 9 bases, with 14 bases left in between. CDR3 length: 14 residues. The CDR3 nucleotides are TGCGCCAGCAGCTTGACTGGCGGTTTTGCTGAGCAGTTCATC. It codes for CASSLTGGFAEQFI.

V is TRBV6-1 and J is TRBJ2-6; D unresolved. V dropped 10 bases and J dropped 2 bases, with 30 bases sitting between them. The CDR3 has 20 amino acids. In germline, CDR1 is MNHNS, CDR2 SASEGT. DNA for the CDR3: TGTGCCATCCGCCCCGGAAAACAGCGAGAAACCCTCCCTGGGGCCAACGTCCTGACTTTC. This sequence encodes CAIRPGKQRETLPGANVLTF.

With regard to this clonotype: The junction and the germline gene differ at one end; a read error may be behind it. J is TRBJ2-1 and V is TRBV29-1; 7 nucleotides align to TRBD2. Looked up from germline, CDR1 is SQVTM and CDR2 is ANQGSEA. The CDR3 has 15 amino acids. The CDR3 DNA sequence: TGCAGCGTTGGACTGGGGGGAGGGTTCTACAATGAGCAGCTCTTC. This translates into CSVGLGGGFYNEQLF.

As regards this clonotype: The conserved final phenylalanine or tryptophan is absent from the CDR3, which likely points to a read error. The chain employs TRBV12-3 or TRBV12-4 and TRBJ2-7, with D perhaps TRBD1 or TRBD2 (6 bases each). V dropped 6 bases and J dropped 6 bases, with 21 bases sitting between them. The CDR3 covers 15 residues. The CDR3 region has the DNA TGTGCCAGCAGCCCCTTCGGGGGCCGACCAGTCGAGCAGTACCTC. Translation gives CASSPFGGRPVEQYL.

This clonotype has a single count. The rearrangement joins TRBV29-1 to TRBJ2-1; unclear D gene. CDR1 SQVTM and CDR2 ANQGSEA come from the germline V gene. The germline V and J ends were trimmed by 6 bases and 5 bases, with 17 bases remaining between them. The CDR3 is 14 residues long. The DNA for the CDR3 is TGCAGCGTCGATAAAGGTAGTACGAACAATGAGCAGTTCTTC. Protein sequence: CSVDKGSTNNEQFF.

This clonotype came up once. This chain joins TRBV5-1 and TRBJ2-1; possibly TRBD2 for D (6 bases). V lost 1 base, J lost 2 bases, and 22 bases lay in between. The germline CDR1 and CDR2 sequences are SGHRS and YFSETQ. CDR3 length: 19 residues. The DNA of the CDR3 is TGCGCCAGCAGCTTGCGAGAAGGAGATAGCGGAGGGGCCTACAATGAGCAGTTCTTC. Its protein is CASSLREGDSGGAYNEQFF.

As to this clonotype: The junction does not match germline at one end; this may be a read error. This chain uses TRBV4-1 with TRBJ2-7, with TRBD1 matching 9 bases. The germline V gene encodes CDR1 MGHRA and CDR2 YSYEKL. This CDR3 region has 17 residues. The CDR3 loop reads CVSSQTAGTGSWYEQYF. CDR3 nucleotides: TGCGTCAGCAGCCAGACTGCCGGGACAGGGTCCTGGTACGAGCAGTACTTC.

This chain links TRBV29-1 with TRBJ2-1; 7 positions agree with TRBD2. Germline CDR1 and CDR2: SQVTM and ANQGSEA. The CDR3 has 14 amino acids. V gave up 8 bases and J gave up 6 bases; unmatched junction bases: 13. As DNA, the CDR3 is TGCAGCATTGCCGTATCTAGCGGTTTCAATGAGCAGTTCTTC. Translation gives CSIAVSSGFNEQFF.

A remark on this clonotype: This may arise from a read error, as a much more abundant clone is one base away. The chain is built from TRBV28 and TRBJ1-2, with D hard to call. This CDR3 is built from 14 residues. From germline, CDR1 is MDHEN and CDR2 SYDVKM. CDR3 region: CARSLSGFESGYTF. The CDR3 DNA is TGTGCCAGAAGTTTAAGCGGGTTTGAGAGTGGCTACACCTTC.

Points on this clonotype: A read error may produce the germline difference seen at one junction end. The V call is TRBV14, the J call TRBJ2-7; TRBD1 agrees at 7 bases. Germline CDR1 is SGHDN and CDR2 is FVKESK. The CDR3 has 13 residues. As DNA, the CDR3 is TGTGCCAACAGCCGGACAGGAACCTACGAGCAGTATTTC. This gives the protein CANSRTGTYEQYF.

Details on this clonotype: Here the CDR3 omits its conserved ending phenylalanine or tryptophan, so a read error is the likely source. The DNA is left out, because the CDR3 cannot be placed on it with certainty; the CDR3 is given as TCRdb lists it. The chain has TRBV11-3 and TRBJ2-3. The CDR3 is 12 amino acids in total, end residues counted. CDR1 SGHNT and CDR2 YENEEA come from the germline V gene. The CDR3 sequence is CASSFNEDTHYS.

This clonotype is deemed medium-sized. CDR3 sequence (DNA): TGTGCCAGCAGCATCGGGGGACTCCGATCCTACAATGAGCAGTTCTTC. This translates into CASSIGGLRSYNEQFF. The chain employs TRBV11-1 and TRBJ2-1, with a possible D match to TRBD2 (6 bases). The CDR3 is made up of 16 amino acids. Trimming left V 5 bases short and J 1 base short, with 15 bases between. The germline V gene encodes CDR1 SGHAT and CDR2 FQDESV (reference sequence).

As concerns this clonotype: At one boundary the junction diverges from the germline segment, which might be a read error. The genes are TRBV11-3 and TRBJ2-3; TRBD1 agrees at 7 bases. The CDR3 runs to 17 residues. CDR1 and CDR2 (germline): SGHNT, YENEEA. The DNA of the CDR3 is TGTGCCGGCAGCCCCGGGACAGTGTATGGGACGACAGATACGCAATATTTT. The encoded protein is CAGSPGTVYGTTDTQYF.

This clonotype was seen more than once but under ten times. The rearrangement uses TRBV14 and TRBJ2-7; D unclear. This CDR3 comprises 13 residues. Germline V gene lookup returns CDR1 SGHDN and CDR2 FVKESK. This chain's CDR3 is CTSSQDQEREQYF. CDR3 bases: TGTACAAGCAGCCAAGATCAGGAACGGGAGCAGTACTTC.

Concerning this clonotype: No conserved phenylalanine or tryptophan ends this CDR3, so it is likely a read error. The chain has TRBV29-1 and TRBJ2-7; the D gene is possibly TRBD1 (5 bases). Germline CDR1 reads SQVTM; CDR2 reads ANQGSEA. Deletions cut 7 bases from V and 5 bases from J, with 18 bases between. This CDR3 has 13 residues. This CDR3 is CSALFQGHHEQYL. CDR3 sequence (DNA): TGCAGCGCCCTTTTTCAGGGCCACCACGAGCAGTACCTC.

This clonotype was detected a few times. The junction does not match germline at one end; this may be a read error. The V and J genes are TRBV11-1 and TRBJ2-5, with D maybe TRBD1 (6 bases). CDR3 size: 15 residues. Germline assignment: CDR1 SGHAT and CDR2 FQDESV (reference sequence). This chain's CDR3 is CASSLGTRERETHYF. The CDR3 DNA sequence: TGTGCCAGCAGCCTCGGGACAAGGGAAAGAGAGACCCATTACTTC.

Details on this clonotype: This CDR3 is missing its conserved last phenylalanine or tryptophan, likely due to a read error. The rearrangement links TRBV5-1 to TRBJ1-1; 9 positions agree with TRBD1. The CDR3 extends over 16 amino acids. The germline V gene encodes CDR1 SGHRS and CDR2 YFSETQ. The chain's CDR3 is CASSFLGTGYGTEAFL. CDR3 DNA sequence: TGTGCCAGCAGCTTTCTCGGGACAGGGTACGGGACTGAAGCTTTCTTA.

Turning to this clonotype: The junction does not match germline at one end; this may be a read error. The CDR3 DNA is TGTGACAGCACGGCGGGGATGGGGGCCCACGTCCTGACTTTC. Protein sequence: CDSTAGMGAHVLTF. V usage is TRBV6-1 and J usage is TRBJ2-6; D might be TRBD1 or TRBD2, each matching 6 bases. Germline assignment: CDR1 MNHNS and CDR2 SASEGT. This CDR3 has 14 amino acids.

The V gene is TRBV7-8, the J gene TRBJ2-1; no firm D call. Germline CDR1 is SGHVS and CDR2 is FQNEAQ. Trimming left V 7 bases short and J 5 bases short, with 9 bases between. The CDR3 spans 12 residues. The CDR3 sequence is CASTFNHNEQFF. CDR3 sequence (DNA): TGTGCCAGCACCTTTAATCACAATGAGCAGTTCTTC.

Comment on this clonotype: One junction end disagrees with the germline gene, perhaps due to a read error. The DNA of the CDR3 is TGCAGCGTTAGGACTAGGGCGGCGAACACCGGGGAGTTGTTGTTT. Encoded protein: CSVRTRAANTGELLF. V is TRBV29-1 and J is TRBJ2-2; TRBD2 matches 7 bases. CDR1 SQVTM and CDR2 ANQGSEA come from the germline V gene. This CDR3 comprises 15 residues.